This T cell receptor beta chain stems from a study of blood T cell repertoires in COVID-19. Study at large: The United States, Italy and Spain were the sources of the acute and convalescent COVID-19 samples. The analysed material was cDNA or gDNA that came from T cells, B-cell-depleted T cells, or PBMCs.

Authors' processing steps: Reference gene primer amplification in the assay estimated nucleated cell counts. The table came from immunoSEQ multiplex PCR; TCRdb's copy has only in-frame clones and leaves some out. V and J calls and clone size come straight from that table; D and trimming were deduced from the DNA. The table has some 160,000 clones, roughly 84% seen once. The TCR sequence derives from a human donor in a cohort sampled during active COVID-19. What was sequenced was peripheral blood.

The CDR3: CASSIGGLAGGGEQFF. CDR3 DNA sequence: TGTGCCAGTAGTATCGGGGGACTAGCGGGAGGGGGTGAGCAGTTCTTC. The chain has TRBV19 and TRBJ2-1; 16 bases align to TRBD2. Germline CDR1 LNHDA, CDR2 SQIVND (reference sequence). V was clipped by 3 bases and J by 9 bases; unmatched bases: 5. The CDR3 spans 16 residues.